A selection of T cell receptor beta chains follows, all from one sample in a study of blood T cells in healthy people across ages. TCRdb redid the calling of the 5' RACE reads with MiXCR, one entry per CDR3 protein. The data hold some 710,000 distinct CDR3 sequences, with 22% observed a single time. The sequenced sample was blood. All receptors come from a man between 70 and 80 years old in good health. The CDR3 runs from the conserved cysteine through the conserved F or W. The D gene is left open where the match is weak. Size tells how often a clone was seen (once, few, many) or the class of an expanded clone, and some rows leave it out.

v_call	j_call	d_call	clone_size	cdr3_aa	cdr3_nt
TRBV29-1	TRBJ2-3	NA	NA	CSVVDSDSTDTQYF	TGCAGCGTTGTCGACTCCGATAGCACAGATACGCAGTATTTT
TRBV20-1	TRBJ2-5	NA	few	CSARGGEETQYF	TGCAGTGCTAGAGGCGGGGAAGAGACCCAGTACTTC
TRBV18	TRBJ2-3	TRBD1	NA	CASSNTRDRGTDTQYF	TGTGCCAGCTCTAACACCCGGGACAGGGGAACAGATACGCAGTATTTT
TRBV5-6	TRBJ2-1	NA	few	CASSSLDEQFF	TGTGCCAGCAGCTCCCTGGATGAGCAGTTCTTC
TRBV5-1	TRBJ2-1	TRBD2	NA	CASSYTSGGANEQFF	TGCGCCAGCAGTTATACTAGCGGGGGGGCCAATGAGCAGTTCTTC
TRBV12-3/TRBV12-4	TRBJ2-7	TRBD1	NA	CASSFIPGTGTYEQYF	TGTGCCAGCAGTTTCATCCCCGGGACAGGGACCTACGAGCAGTACTTC
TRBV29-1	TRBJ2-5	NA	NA	CSVVGGSLGTQYF	TGCAGCGTTGTAGGAGGTTCCTTGGGGACCCAGTACTTC
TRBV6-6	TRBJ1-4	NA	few	CASGRSTNEKLFF	TGTGCCAGCGGCCGTTCAACTAATGAAAAACTGTTTTTT
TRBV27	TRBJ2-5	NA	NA	CASTPTGSETQYF	TGTGCCAGCACCCCCACAGGGTCGGAGACCCAGTACTTC
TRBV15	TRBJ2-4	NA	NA	CATSKILLAKNIQYF	TGTGCCACCTCAAAGATACTTCTAGCCAAAAACATTCAGTACTTC
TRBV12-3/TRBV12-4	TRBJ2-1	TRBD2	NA	CASSPRGLASNEQFF	TGTGCCAGCTCCCCTAGGGGACTAGCGAGCAATGAGCAGTTCTTC
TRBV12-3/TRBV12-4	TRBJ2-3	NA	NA	CASTRGTGRDTQYF	TGTGCCAGCACCCGGGGAACAGGGAGGGATACGCAGTATTTT
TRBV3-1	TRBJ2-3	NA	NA	CASSQVAGSGADTRYF	TGTGCCAGCAGCCAAGTGGCGGGATCCGGCGCAGATACGCGGTATTTT
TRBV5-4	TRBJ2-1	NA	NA	CASSLAGDHWYNEQFF	TGTGCCAGCAGCTTGGCCGGGGATCATTGGTACAATGAGCAGTTCTTC
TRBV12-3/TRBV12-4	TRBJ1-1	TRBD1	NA	CASSLAVDREAFF	TGTGCCAGCAGTTTAGCCGTAGACAGGGAGGCTTTCTTT